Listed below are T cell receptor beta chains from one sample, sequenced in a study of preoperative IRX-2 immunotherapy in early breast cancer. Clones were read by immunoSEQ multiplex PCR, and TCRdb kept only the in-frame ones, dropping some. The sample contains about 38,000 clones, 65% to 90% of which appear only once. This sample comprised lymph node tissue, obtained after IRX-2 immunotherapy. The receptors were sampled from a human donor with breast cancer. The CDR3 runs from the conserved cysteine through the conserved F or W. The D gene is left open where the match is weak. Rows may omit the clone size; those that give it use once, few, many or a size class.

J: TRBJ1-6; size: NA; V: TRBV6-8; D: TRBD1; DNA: TGTGCCATCAGTGGACAGGGGACGGGTTCACCCCTCCACTTT; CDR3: CAISGQGTGSPLHF
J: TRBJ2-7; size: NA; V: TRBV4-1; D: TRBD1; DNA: TGCGCCAGCAGCCAACATTCCGGGACAGGGCCCTACGAGCAGTACTTC; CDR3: CASSQHSGTGPYEQYF
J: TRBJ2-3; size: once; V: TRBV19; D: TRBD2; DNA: TGTGCCAGTAGTATGGCTAGCGGGGTGTATAGCACAGATACGCAGTATTTT; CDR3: CASSMASGVYSTDTQYF
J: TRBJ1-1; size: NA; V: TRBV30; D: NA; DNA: TGTGCCTGGACGGCCCAGGTGGCCACTGAAGCTTTCTTT; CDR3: CAWTAQVATEAFF
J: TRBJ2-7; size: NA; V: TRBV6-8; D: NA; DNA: TGTGCCATCAGTATTCAGGGCTACGAGCAGTACTTC; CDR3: CAISIQGYEQYF
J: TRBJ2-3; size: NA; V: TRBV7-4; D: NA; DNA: TGTGCCAGCAGCTTAATTTCCCCAGATACGCAGTATTTT; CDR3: CASSLISPDTQYF
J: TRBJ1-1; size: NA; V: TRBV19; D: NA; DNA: TGTGCCAGTAGTACCAGGCCAGGGAGCACTGAAGCTTTCTTT; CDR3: CASSTRPGSTEAFF
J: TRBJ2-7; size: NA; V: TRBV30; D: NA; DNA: TGTGCCTGGACTCGGGACGGAGCCTACGAGCAGTACTTC; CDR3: CAWTRDGAYEQYF
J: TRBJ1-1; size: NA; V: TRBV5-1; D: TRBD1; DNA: TGCGCCAGCAGCTTGACGCCCAGGACAGGGGGTGGGACTGAAGCTTTCTTT; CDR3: CASSLTPRTGGGTEAFF
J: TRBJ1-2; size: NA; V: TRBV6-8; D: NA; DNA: TGTGCCAGCAGTTCTTCCCGACAGCCCCAAGCCTATGGCTACACCTTC; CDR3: CASSSSRQPQAYGYTF
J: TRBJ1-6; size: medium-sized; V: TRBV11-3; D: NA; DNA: TGTGCCAGCAGCTTGGGGCAGCTCTATAATTCACCCCTCCACTTT; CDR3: CASSLGQLYNSPLHF
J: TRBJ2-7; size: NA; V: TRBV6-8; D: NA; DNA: TGTGCCAGCAGTGAGTTTGTCATCTCCTACAAGCAGTACTTC; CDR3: CASSEFVISYKQYF
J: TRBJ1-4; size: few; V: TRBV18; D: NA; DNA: TGTGCCAGCTCACCAGAAGCAACTAATGAAAAACTGTTTTTT; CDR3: CASSPEATNEKLFF
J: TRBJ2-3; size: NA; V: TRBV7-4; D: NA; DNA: TGTGCCAGCAGCCGGGACCGACGGGATACGCAGTATTTT; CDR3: CASSRDRRDTQYF
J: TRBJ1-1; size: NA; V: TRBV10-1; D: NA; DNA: TGCGCCAGCAGTGAGATTCGGGACACCAAAGCTTTCTTT; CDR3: CASSEIRDTKAFF
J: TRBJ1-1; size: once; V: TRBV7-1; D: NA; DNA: TGTGCCAGCAGCTTCGAGCTGAGGACTGAAGCTTTCTTT; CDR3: CASSFELRTEAFF
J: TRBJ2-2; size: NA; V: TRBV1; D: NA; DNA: TGCGCCAGCAGCCAAGCCATGGGTGGAGCCTCGGGGACCGGGGAGCTGTTTTTT; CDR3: CASSQAMGGASGTGELFF
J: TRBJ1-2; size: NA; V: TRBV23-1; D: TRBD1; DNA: TGCGCCAGCAGCCAAGGGACAGGGACCTTTAACTATGGCTACACCTTC; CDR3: CASSQGTGTFNYGYTF
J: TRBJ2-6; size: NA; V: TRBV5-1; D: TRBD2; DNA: TGCGCCAGCACCGGGGGGGGCTTAAGCTCTGGGGCCAACGTCCTGACTTTC; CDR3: CASTGGGLSSGANVLTF
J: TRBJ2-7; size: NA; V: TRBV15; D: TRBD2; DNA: TGTGCCACCAGCATCCAGCGGGGGCCAACCTACGAGCAGTACTTC; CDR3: CATSIQRGPTYEQYF
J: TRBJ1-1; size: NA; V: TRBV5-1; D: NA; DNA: TGCGCCAGCAGCCAAGGGCTGTATGGAGTTCGGAATTCGGGCACTGAAGCTTTCTTT; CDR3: CASSQGLYGVRNSGTEAFF
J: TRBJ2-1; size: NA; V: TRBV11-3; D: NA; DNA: TGTGCCAGCAGCACACCTGGGGGCTCTTATAACAATGAGCAGTTCTTC; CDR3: CASSTPGGSYNNEQFF
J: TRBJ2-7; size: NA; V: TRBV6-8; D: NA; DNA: TGTGCCAGCAAGGCCGGTAGCGGCTACGAGCAGTACTTC; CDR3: CASKAGSGYEQYF
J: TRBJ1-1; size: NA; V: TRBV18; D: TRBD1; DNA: TGTGCCAGCTACACGGACAGGGCCAGATCTGAAGCTTTCTTT; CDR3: CASYTDRARSEAFF
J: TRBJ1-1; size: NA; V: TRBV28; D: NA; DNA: TGTGCCAGCAGTTCCAGGTTGAACACTGAAGCTTTCTTT; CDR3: CASSSRLNTEAFF
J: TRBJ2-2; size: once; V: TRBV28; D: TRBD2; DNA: TGTGCCAGCAGTGCCCACTACTTAGCGGGGGGTAACACCGGGGAGCTGTTTTTT; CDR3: CASSAHYLAGGNTGELFF
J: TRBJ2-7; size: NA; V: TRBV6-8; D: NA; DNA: TGTGCCAGCAGTGAGAGTCAGGACTACGAGCAGTACTTC; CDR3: CASSESQDYEQYF
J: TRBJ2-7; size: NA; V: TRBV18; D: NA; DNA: TGTGCCAGCTCACCAAGGCGGCAGGCCTCCTACGAGCAGTACTTC; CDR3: CASSPRRQASYEQYF
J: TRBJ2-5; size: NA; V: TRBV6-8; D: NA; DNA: TGTGCCAGCAGCCATTCCGGGAAGGGGTGGGGAGAGACCCAGTACTTC; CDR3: CASSHSGKGWGETQYF